The present T cell receptor beta chain was sequenced within a study of T cells after yellow fever vaccination. As for the study in general: Those fractions that held only low numbers of cells were prepared using the SMART-Seq v4 Ultra Low Input RNA kit.

In making TCR cDNA, 5'RACE template switching added a universal primer site and UMIs to it. One entry per CDR3 protein, called by TCRdb with MiXCR from the 5' RACE reads. Of 500,000 to 550,000 distinct CDR3 sequences listed, 21% are singletons. The source is a man aged 18-30 years who received the YFV17D yellow fever vaccine. The material was PBMCs, obtained approximately 20 days after the first yellow fever vaccination.

The CDR3 coding sequence is TGCAGCGTTGAGTGGGACAGAGATCAGCCCCAGCATTTT. Translated: CSVEWDRDQPQHF. This sequence joins TRBV29-1 and TRBJ1-5; 7 bases align to TRBD1. The CDR3 extends over 13 amino acids. The junction had 4 bases not matched to a gene; V was cut back by 3 bases and J by 5 bases. In germline, CDR1 is SQVTM, CDR2 ANQGSEA.